This T cell receptor (beta chain) comes out of a study of cytomegalovirus exposure and HLA in healthy donors. A note on this clone: Its antigen is unidentified.

In germline, CDR1 is MDHEN, CDR2 SYDVKM. CDR3 length equals 14 residues. General study results and limits: Judged likely to be a sequencing artifact was a cluster of highly shared sequence variants. Earlier analysis looked at TCR beta V segments, and most were productive about 90% or about 30% of the time. Per published reports, the classifier diagnosed cytomegalovirus status with high specificity and sensitivity. Solely CMV serostatus was available to characterize immune exposure.

Primers: 60 Vbeta forward and 13 Jbeta reverse. Produced via immunoSEQ multiplex PCR; TCRdb's table is partial and in-frame only. This sample yields around 150,000 clones, of which around 79% are seen a single time; approximately 3.7% belongs to the top ten. The material sequenced was PBMCs. The receptor comes from a human donor in good health. This chain links TRBV28 with TRBJ2-5; 11 bases are shared with TRBD2. The DNA end is more similar to TRBJ2-7, so the J call may be wrong. CDR3 nucleotide sequence: TGTGCCAGCAGTTTTGGGACTAGCGGCTACGAGCAGTACTTC. Protein product: CASSFGTSGYEQYF.